This T cell receptor beta chain was observed in a study of T cell responses to AZD1222 COVID-19 vaccine. Study-wide points: Reportedly, close to half of spike-specific TCRs are directed against unmutated variant regions. Donor demographics were predominantly white British with a female majority; clonal diversity may be underestimated.

To note about this clone: What it recognizes is unknown.

The CDR3 totals 18 residues. The V end lost 3 bases, the J end lost 1 base, and 21 bases lay between the germline ends. From germline, CDR1 is MGHRA and CDR2 YSYEKL. This table comes from immunoSEQ multiplex PCR, and its TCRdb copy is limited to in-frame clones, with some not included. The sample contains under 70,000 clones, around 74% of which appear only once. This clonotype originated in an adult in good health. The starting material was peripheral blood, obtained on day 0 of MenACWY control vaccination. The V gene is TRBV4-1, the J gene TRBJ2-5, with TRBD1 as a possible D gene (5 bases). CDR3 sequence (DNA): TGCGCCAGCAGCCATACCTTTACAGGCCTTCCCCTCCAAGAGACCCAGTACTTC. Encoded protein: CASSHTFTGLPLQETQYF.